This T cell receptor (beta chain) was captured in a study of blood T cell repertoires in COVID-19. The CDR3 covers 14 residues. Germline V CDR1 and CDR2: SQVTM, ANQGSEA. The V and J ends lost 1 base and 1 base respectively, with 10 bases between them. This clone appeared once. Assay: immunoSEQ multiplex PCR; the TCRdb copy retains only in-frame clones and omits some. The repertoire holds around 150,000 clones, with under 90% as singletons. Sequencing was performed on peripheral blood. This TCR derives from an elderly woman with acute or convalescent COVID-19. The rearrangement links TRBV29-1 to TRBJ2-5; no definite D call. CDR3 nucleotide sequence: TGCAGCGTTGAAGTCCTGACAACCCAAGAGACCCAGTACTTC. Translated: CSVEVLTTQETQYF.